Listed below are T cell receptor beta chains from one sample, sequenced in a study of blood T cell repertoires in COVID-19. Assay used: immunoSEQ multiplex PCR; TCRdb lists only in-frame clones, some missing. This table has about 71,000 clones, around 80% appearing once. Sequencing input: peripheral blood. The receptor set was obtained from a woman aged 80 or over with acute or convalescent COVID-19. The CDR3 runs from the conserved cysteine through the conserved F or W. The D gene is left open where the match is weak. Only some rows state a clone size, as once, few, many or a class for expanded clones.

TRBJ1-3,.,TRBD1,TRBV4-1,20,CASSPLRAVDRGSSGNTIYF,TGCGCCAGCAGCCCGCTGCGGGCGGTAGACAGGGGGAGCTCTGGAAACACCATATATTTT
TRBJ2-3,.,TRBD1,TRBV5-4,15,CASSQDRASTDTQYF,TGTGCCAGCAGCCAGGACAGGGCAAGCACAGATACGCAGTATTTT
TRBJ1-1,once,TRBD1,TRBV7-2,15,CASSPWTGANTEAFF,TGTGCCAGCAGCCCTTGGACAGGGGCGAACACTGAAGCTTTCTTT
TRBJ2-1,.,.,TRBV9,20,CASSTPQGPGVVPFYNEQFF,TGTGCCAGCAGCACCCCTCAGGGACCGGGAGTAGTCCCTTTCTACAATGAGCAGTTCTTC
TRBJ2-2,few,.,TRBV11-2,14,CASSPGVNTGELFF,TGTGCCAGCTCCCCGGGAGTTAACACCGGGGAGCTGTTTTTT
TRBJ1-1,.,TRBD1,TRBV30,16,CAWSPGTGQANTEAFF,TGTGCCTGGAGTCCCGGGACAGGGCAGGCGAACACTGAAGCTTTCTTT
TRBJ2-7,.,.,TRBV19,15,CASTQYLGASYEQYF,TGTGCCAGTACCCAGTATCTAGGGGCTTCCTACGAGCAGTACTTC
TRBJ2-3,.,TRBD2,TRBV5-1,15,CASSPGLAITDTQYF,TGCGCCAGCAGCCCCGGACTAGCGATCACAGATACGCAGTATTTT
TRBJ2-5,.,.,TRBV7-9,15,CASNRYKRYQETQYF,TGTGCCAGCAACAGGTATAAGAGATACCAAGAGACCCAGTACTTC
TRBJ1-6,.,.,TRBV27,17,CASSLSPHGGRDSPLHF,TGTGCCAGCAGTTTAAGCCCTCATGGAGGGCGGGATTCACCCCTCCACTTT
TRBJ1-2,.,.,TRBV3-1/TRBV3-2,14,CASSEGNLAGGYTF,TGTGCCAGCAGCGAAGGGAACCTGGCGGGTGGCTACACCTTC
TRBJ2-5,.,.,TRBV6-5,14,CASSYGIPGETQYF,TGTGCCAGCAGTTACGGCATTCCGGGGGAGACCCAGTACTTC
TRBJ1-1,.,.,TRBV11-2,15,CASSLYGGLGTEAFF,TGTGCCAGCAGCTTATACGGGGGGCTCGGCACTGAAGCTTTCTTT
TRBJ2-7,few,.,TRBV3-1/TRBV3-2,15,CASSRAYDSFYEQYF,TGTGCCAGCAGCCGAGCATACGACAGTTTCTACGAGCAGTACTTC
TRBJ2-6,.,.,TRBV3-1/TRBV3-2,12,CASSQGGAALTF,TGTGCCAGCAGCCAAGGAGGTGCGGCCCTGACTTTC